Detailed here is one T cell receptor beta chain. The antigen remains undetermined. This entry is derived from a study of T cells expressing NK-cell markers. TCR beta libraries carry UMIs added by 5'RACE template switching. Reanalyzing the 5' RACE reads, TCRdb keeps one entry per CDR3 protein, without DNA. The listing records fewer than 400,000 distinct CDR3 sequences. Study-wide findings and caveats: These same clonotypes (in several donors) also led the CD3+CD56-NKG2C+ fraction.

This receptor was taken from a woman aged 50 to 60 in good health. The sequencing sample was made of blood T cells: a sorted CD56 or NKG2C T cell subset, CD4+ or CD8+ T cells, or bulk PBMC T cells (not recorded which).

The CDR3 reads CASRWGRGLAGANVLTF. This rearrangement joins TRBV12-3 or TRBV12-4 to TRBJ2-6; no DNA is available, so the TRBD2 call from TCRdb remains unchecked. CDR3 length: 17 residues.